This T cell receptor (beta chain) comes out of a study of vaccination and CD4 T cells after COVID-19. Worth noting for this clonotype: Antigen specificity is unknown.

Treatment denoted: approximately 11-day PBMC culture with coronavirus spike peptide pools or control peptides (ViraFEST assay). About 1.8 million PBMCs went into each well for culture with 10 IU/ml IL-2 and about 9.9 ug/ml peptide pools. Per germline, CDR1 SGHDN and CDR2 FVKESK. The CDR3 totals 16 residues. The V and J ends lost 4 bases and 0 bases, in that order; junction bases with no gene match: 7. Researchers used the Oncomine TCR Beta short-read assay to sequence DNA from cultured CD4+ T cells. Each CDR3 protein is one row after TCRdb ran MiXCR on the PCR reads. The table includes 20,000 to 25,000 distinct CDR3 sequences, over 50% detected once.

The sequencing input was CD4+ T cells from blood, cultured in vitro. The chain carries TRBV14 and TRBJ1-1, with 8 bases identical to TRBD1. This sequence was found in a human donor who had recovered from COVID-19. The CDR3 loop is CASSPRQGILNTEAFF. In DNA form, the CDR3 reads TGTGCCAGCAGCCCCAGACAGGGGATTTTGAACACTGAAGCTTTCTTT.